The source of this T cell receptor (beta chain) is a study of cytomegalovirus exposure and HLA in healthy donors. Study results and caveats: Roughly uniform depth of sequencing across donors was assumed in presence/absence analyses.

Primers for the PCR totalled 60 Vbeta and 13 Jbeta. Generated by immunoSEQ multiplex PCR, the TCRdb table keeps only in-frame clones and is missing some. The table records under 200,000 clones, 84% of them present only once. The length of the CDR3 is 16 residues. The germline V gene encodes CDR1 MNHNS and CDR2 SASEGT. J gave up 7 bases and V 4 bases, and 5 bases lay outside the gene matches. On this clone: The antigen remains undetermined.

The chain is built from TRBV6-1 and TRBJ2-2; 14 nucleotides line up with TRBD2. The material sequenced was PBMCs. This receptor was taken from a boy aged 2 to 10 in good health and CMV-seronegative. The CDR3 DNA reads as TGTGCCAGCAGTGCGACTAGCGGGAGGGGGGGCGGGGAGCTGTTTTTT. Protein sequence: CASSATSGRGGGELFF.